This T cell receptor (beta chain) was identified during a study of PD-1 blockade in classical Hodgkin lymphoma. Study-wide context: Patients were treated with nivolumab at 3 mg/kg, and this was given intravenously every 2 weeks.

Note on this clone: Antigen specificity is unknown.

Findings and caveats of the study: A significant rise in TCR diversity was seen by C4D1 for CD4+ cells but not for CD8+ cells. Repertoire differences have undefined causes, possibly disease activity or prior therapy.

Germline CDR1 and CDR2: SNHLY and FYNNEI. V lost 4 bases to trimming and J lost 9 bases, with 16 bases between them. The CDR3 has 14 amino acids. Repertoires were generated with immunoSEQ multiplex PCR, while TCRdb's copy carries only in-frame clones and drops some. The sample contains tens of thousands of clones, 80% to 90% of which appear only once. Each of the patients experienced relapse following autologous stem cell transplantation, and their brentuximab vedotin exposure differed. This chain links TRBV2 with TRBJ2-1; D ambiguous. This sample comprised peripheral blood mononuclear cells (PBMCs), obtained at baseline. The TCR was taken from a human donor with classical Hodgkin lymphoma. CDR3 sequence: CASSGVILGIEQFF. CDR3 in DNA: TGTGCCAGCAGTGGGGTTATTCTCGGAATTGAGCAGTTCTTC.